This passage covers 13 T cell receptor beta chains from one sample sequenced in a study of radiation and T cells in renal cell carcinoma. Measured with immunoSEQ multiplex PCR; TCRdb has only the in-frame clones, and not every one. Here the sample spans approximately 29,000 clones, 81% being singletons. Time point noted: blood 4 weeks post-SBRT, at nephrectomy. This sample's treatment: 15 Gy SBRT to primary tumor, nephrectomy 4 weeks later. Material: blood, obtained from a patient whose treatment included radiotherapy and nephrectomy. These receptors all come from a man aged 55-75 years with renal cell carcinoma.

The J gene is TRBJ2-5, the V gene TRBV9; 10 bases match TRBD2. V was pared by 0 bases and J by 4 bases, with 0 bases of the junction left unmatched. The V gene's germline CDR1 is SGDLS and CDR2 YYNGEE. The CDR3 spans 14 residues. CDR3 loop: CASSVGLAGETQYF. CDR3 DNA: TGTGCCAGCAGCGTAGGACTAGCGGGAGAGACCCAGTACTTC.

The chain employs TRBV12-5 and TRBJ2-7; a possible D gene is TRBD2 (6 bases). V was shortened by 0 bases and J by 6 bases, with 15 bases between the two germline ends. CDR3 length: 15 amino acids. Germline V gene data show CDR1 as LGHNT and CDR2 as FRNRAP. The CDR3 DNA sequence: TGTGCTAGTGGTTTGGTACTCGGGGAGGTCTTCGAGCAGTACTTC. It encodes CASGLVLGEVFEQYF. The entire variable domain, with the rest obtained from reference TRBV12-5 and TRBJ2-7, is as follows: DARVTQTPRHKVTEMGQEVTMRCQPILGHNTVFWYRQTMMQGLELLAYFRNRAPLDDSGMPKDRFSAEMPDATLATLKIQPSEPRDSAVYFCASGLVLGEVFEQYFGPGTRLTVT.

The chain recombines TRBV5-1 with TRBJ1-2; 8 nucleotides agree with TRBD1. CDR1 is SGHRS and CDR2 is YFSETQ in the germline V gene. The junction had 6 bases not matched to a gene; V was cut back by 5 bases and J by 0 bases. The CDR3 is 15 residues long. CDR3 sequence: CASRAAGGSNYGYTF. For the CDR3, the DNA is TGCGCCAGCAGGGCAGCAGGGGGCTCTAACTATGGCTACACCTTC.

With regard to this clone: This CDR3 is also generated by other DNA sequences in the sample. The chain recombines TRBV20-1 with TRBJ2-3, with D hard to call. Per the germline V gene, CDR1 is DFQATT and CDR2 is SNEGSKA (reference sequence). The length of the CDR3 is 11 residues. Trimming removed 5 bases at V and 2 bases at J, with 5 bases between. In nucleotides, the CDR3 is TGCAGTGCTGGGGACACAGATACGCAGTATTTT. Translating gives CSAGDTDTQYF.

For the CDR3, the DNA is TGTGCCAGCAGTTTATCCGCCGCCGGGACGGCCTATGGCTACACCTTC. This codes for CASSLSAAGTAYGYTF. J is TRBJ1-2 and V is TRBV27; TRBD1 is a possible D gene (5 bases). V was cut by 0 bases and J by 4 bases, with 15 bases left in between. Germline-derived CDR1 and CDR2 are MNHEY and SMNVEV (reference sequence). This CDR3 comprises 16 residues.

The CDR3: CASSLALAVNTDTQYF. The CDR3 nucleotides are TGTGCCAGCAGCTTAGCTCTAGCGGTGAACACAGATACGCAGTATTTT. The chain uses TRBV7-2 and TRBJ2-3, with TRBD2 matching 7 bases. Germline lookup yields CDR1 SGHTA and CDR2 FQGNSA. J was trimmed by 2 bases and V by 0 bases; bases with no gene match: 5. CDR3 length: 16 amino acids.

The rearrangement links TRBV7-9 to TRBJ2-5, with 7 bases matching TRBD2. This CDR3 is 16 amino acids long. V shed 1 base and J 1 base; nucleotides not matched to a gene: 6. Germline V gives CDR1 SEHNR, CDR2 FQNEAQ (reference sequence). The CDR3 protein is CASSLGATSAQETQYF. The CDR3 region has the DNA TGTGCCAGCAGCTTAGGGGCCACTAGCGCCCAAGAGACCCAGTACTTC.

This clone appeared a single time. This chain connects TRBV5-1 to TRBJ2-6, with no clear D. The CDR3 is made up of 14 amino acids. V lost 3 bases and J lost 4, with 8 bases in between. CDR1 and CDR2 from the germline V gene are SGHRS and YFSETQ. The CDR3 DNA sequence: TGCGCCAGCAGCTCTGTCCCCGGGGCCAACGTCCTGACTTTC. Translation gives CASSSVPGANVLTF.

In DNA, the CDR3 is TGCGCCAGCAGCTTGGGGACAGCCCCCACAGATACGCAGTATTTT. This translates into CASSLGTAPTDTQYF. The chain is built from TRBV5-1 and TRBJ2-3, with D perhaps matching TRBD1 (6 bases). The CDR3 is 15 residues long. V lost 0 bases, J lost 2 bases, and 10 bases lay in between. Germline CDR1 SGHRS, CDR2 YFSETQ.

The chain carries TRBV5-5 and TRBJ2-5; D remains unclear. The CDR3 has 14 amino acids. Deletions cut 4 bases from V and 2 bases from J, with 12 bases between. CDR1 is SGHKS, CDR2 YYEKEE, per germline (reference sequence). The CDR3 DNA reads TGTGCCAGCAGCCCAGTCGAACTACAAGAGACCCAGTACTTC. It yields the protein CASSPVELQETQYF.

The chain carries TRBV2 and TRBJ2-5; D call uncertain. Germline CDR1 reads SNHLY; CDR2 reads FYNNEI. The CDR3 loop spans 14 amino acids. With 5 bases removed from V and 5 bases from J, the gap between germline ends came to 15 bases. CDR3 DNA sequence: TGTGCCAGCAGTAAACTGACCCCGCGGGAGACCCAGTACTTC. This encodes CASSKLTPRETQYF.

The chain employs TRBV19 and TRBJ2-1, with D perhaps matching TRBD1 or TRBD2 (5 bases each). Germline V gene lookup returns CDR1 LNHDA and CDR2 SQIVND (reference sequence). Trimming removed 4 bases at V and 7 bases at J, with 11 bases between. The CDR3 runs to 13 residues. For the CDR3, the DNA is TGTGCCAGTAGTAGGGACCGCGAGAATGAGCAGTTCTTC. Translation: CASSRDRENEQFF.

This clone was seen many times. The rearrangement links TRBV9 to TRBJ2-6, with 7 bases lining up with TRBD2. J gave up 0 bases and V 3 bases, and 6 bases lay outside the gene matches. The CDR3 contains 17 residues. Germline V lookup: CDR1 SGDLS, CDR2 YYNGEE. CDR3 in amino acids: CASSAGGVSSGANVLTF. DNA for the CDR3: TGTGCCAGCAGCGCTGGGGGGGTTAGCTCTGGGGCCAACGTCCTGACTTTC.